A single T cell receptor (beta chain) is shown here with its context. Its antigen is still unknown. A read error may account for a junction end that differs from germline. A universal primer site was added by template switching, and unique molecular identifiers were carried by the cDNA. TCRdb processed the 5' RACE reads anew with MiXCR; each CDR3 protein has one entry. The sample consists of roughly 1.6 million distinct CDR3 sequences, around 29% of them appearing once. The V gene's germline CDR1 is MGHDK and CDR2 SYGVNS. This CDR3 spans 14 amino acids. These data originate in a study of identical twins. Study-wide findings and caveats: Fewer insertions were carried by abundant cord blood beta clonotypes, but none was seen in memory repertoires.

The V gene is TRBV25-1, the J gene TRBJ2-1; a weak D match, TRBD1 (8 bases). Sample: cord blood. The clonotype comes from a newborn girl in good health. This chain's CDR3 is CGSTGGGAYNEQFF. In nucleotides, the CDR3 is TGTGGCAGCACAGGGGGGGGGGCCTACAATGAGCAGTTCTTC.